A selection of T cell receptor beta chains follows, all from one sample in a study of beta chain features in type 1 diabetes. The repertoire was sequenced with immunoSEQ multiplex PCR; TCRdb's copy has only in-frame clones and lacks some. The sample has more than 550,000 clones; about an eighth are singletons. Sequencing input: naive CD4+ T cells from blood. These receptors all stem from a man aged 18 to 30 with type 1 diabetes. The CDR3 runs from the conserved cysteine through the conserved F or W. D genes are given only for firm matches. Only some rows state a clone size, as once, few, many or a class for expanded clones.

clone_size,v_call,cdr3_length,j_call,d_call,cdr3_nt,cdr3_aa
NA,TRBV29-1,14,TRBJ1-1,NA,TGCAGCGTTCTCGGCAGGGCCACGGGCACTGAAGCTTTCTTT,CSVLGRATGTEAFF
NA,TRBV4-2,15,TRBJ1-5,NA,TGTGCCAGCAGTTTCCAGGGGTCTCCGGATCAGCCCCAGCATTTT,CASSFQGSPDQPQHF
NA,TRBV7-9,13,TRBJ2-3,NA,TGTGCCAGCAGCCCCCTGGGGACAGATACGCAGTATTTT,CASSPLGTDTQYF
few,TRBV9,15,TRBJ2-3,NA,TGTGCCAGCAGCGTAGAGGGGCAGTTCACAGATACGCAGTATTTT,CASSVEGQFTDTQYF
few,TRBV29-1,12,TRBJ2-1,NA,TGCAGCGGGAGCCCGACCTACAATGAGCAGTTCTTC,CSGSPTYNEQFF
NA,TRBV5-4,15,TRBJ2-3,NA,TGTGCCGGACATGCGGGACCCACTAGCACAGATACGCAGTATTTT,CAGHAGPTSTDTQYF
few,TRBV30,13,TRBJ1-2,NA,TGTGCCTGGAGTGTTGGCAGGGTTGACGGCTACACCTTC,CAWSVGRVDGYTF
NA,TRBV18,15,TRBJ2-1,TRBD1,TGTGCCAGCTCACCAACACAGGGGGCCTACAATGAGCAGTTCTTC,CASSPTQGAYNEQFF
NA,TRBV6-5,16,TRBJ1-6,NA,TGTGCCAGCAGTTACTCGAGGGTCGTTGCTAATTCACCCCTCCACTTT,CASSYSRVVANSPLHF
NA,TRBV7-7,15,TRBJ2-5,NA,TGTGCTAGCAGCTTAGTTGTGGCTACCCAAGAGACCCAGTACTTC,CASSLVVATQETQYF
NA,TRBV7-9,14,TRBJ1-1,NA,TGTGCCAGCAGCAGAAGGACCTTGAACACTGAAGCTTTCTTT,CASSRRTLNTEAFF
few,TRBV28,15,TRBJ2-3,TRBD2,TGTGCCAGCAGTTTATACAGCGGGGGCACAGATACGCAGTATTTT,CASSLYSGGTDTQYF
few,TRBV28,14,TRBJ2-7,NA,TGTGCCAGCAGTTTACCCCCTAAGTCCTACGAGCAGTACTTC,CASSLPPKSYEQYF
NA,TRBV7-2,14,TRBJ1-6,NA,TGTGCCAGCAGCTTAGAAAGGGGTATGTCACCCCTCCACTTT,CASSLERGMSPLHF
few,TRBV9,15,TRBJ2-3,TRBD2,TGTGCCAGCAGCGAAGCGGGGGTCTTGGCAGATACGCAGTATTTT,CASSEAGVLADTQYF
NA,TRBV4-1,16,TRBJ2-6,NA,TGCGCCAGCAGCCAGCCAGGGACCTCTGGGGCCAACGTCCTGACTTTC,CASSQPGTSGANVLTF
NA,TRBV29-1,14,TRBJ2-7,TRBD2,TGCAGCGTGGCCGGGACTAGCGGCTCCTACGAGCAGTACTTC,CSVAGTSGSYEQYF
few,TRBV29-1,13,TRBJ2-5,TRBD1,TGCAGCGCCGTCACAGGGGCCCAAGAGACCCAGTACTTC,CSAVTGAQETQYF
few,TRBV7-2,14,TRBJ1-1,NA,TGTGCCAGCAGCCCTGGGTTAGGGGGTCCTGGGGCTTTCTTT,CASSPGLGGPGAFF
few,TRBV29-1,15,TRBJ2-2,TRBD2,TGCAGCTACCAGCTGGCGGGGGGGCCCACCGGGGAGCTGTTTTTT,CSYQLAGGPTGELFF
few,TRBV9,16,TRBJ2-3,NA,TGTGCCAGCAGCGTAGGAGCGGCCGCTAGCACAGATACGCAGTATTTT,CASSVGAAASTDTQYF
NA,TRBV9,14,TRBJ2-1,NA,TGTGCCAGCAGCGGACCGACCCGCGCATATGAGCAGTTCTTC,CASSGPTRAYEQFF
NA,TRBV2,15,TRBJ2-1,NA,TGTGCCAGCAGTGAAAGGCTCATGGGAAATAGTGAGCAGTTCTTC,CASSERLMGNSEQFF
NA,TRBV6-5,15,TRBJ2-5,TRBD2,TGTGCCAGCAGGCTGACTAGCGGGGGCCAGGAGACCCAGTACTTC,CASRLTSGGQETQYF
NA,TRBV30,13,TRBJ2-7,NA,TGTGCTCGGACGGACCTCAGCTCCTACGAGCAGTACTTC,CARTDLSSYEQYF
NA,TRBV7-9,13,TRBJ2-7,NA,TGTGCCAGCAGCCGGGGGGCGAACGAACCGCCGTCGTTC,CASSRGANEPPSF
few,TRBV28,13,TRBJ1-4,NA,TGTGCCAGCGCAGCGGGGCAGAGAGAAAAACTGTTTTTT,CASAAGQREKLFF
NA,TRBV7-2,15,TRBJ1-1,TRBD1,TGTGCCAGCAGTCTACAGGGGCTTATGAACACTGAAGCTTTCTTT,CASSLQGLMNTEAFF
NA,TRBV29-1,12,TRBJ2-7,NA,TGCAGCGCTATAACAGGGGGGGACGAGCAGTACTTC,CSAITGGDEQYF
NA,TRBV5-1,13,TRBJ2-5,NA,TGCGCCAGCAGCTCTTGGACAGAAGAGACCCAGTACTTC,CASSSWTEETQYF
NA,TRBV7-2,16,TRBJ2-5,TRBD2,TGTGCCAGCAGCTTAGTGGGACTAGCGTTTCAAGAGACCCAGTACTTC,CASSLVGLAFQETQYF
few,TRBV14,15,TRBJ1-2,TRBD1,TGTGCCAGCAGCCATTCCGGGACAGGGAGCTCTGGCTACACCTTC,CASSHSGTGSSGYTF
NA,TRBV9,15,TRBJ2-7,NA,TGTGCCAGCAGCGTAGGGCAGGGGGGCCCCTACGAGCAGTACTTC,CASSVGQGGPYEQYF
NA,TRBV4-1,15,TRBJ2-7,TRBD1,TGCGCCAGCAGCCAAGATCTCGGACAGGCCTACGAGCAGTACTTC,CASSQDLGQAYEQYF
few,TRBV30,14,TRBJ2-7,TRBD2,TGTGCCTGGAGTGTGACTAGCGGGATCCACGAGCAGTACTTC,CAWSVTSGIHEQYF
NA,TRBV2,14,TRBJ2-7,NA,TGTGCCAGCAGTGAAACGGGAAACTCCTACGAGCAGTACTTC,CASSETGNSYEQYF
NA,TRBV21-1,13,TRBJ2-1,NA,TGTGCCACCCCTCGGACAGGAGGGAATGAGCAGTTCTTC,CATPRTGGNEQFF
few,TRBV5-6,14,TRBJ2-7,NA,TGTGCCAGCAGCAAGGGTCCTACCACCTACGAGCAGTACTTC,CASSKGPTTYEQYF
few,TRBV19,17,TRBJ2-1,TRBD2,TGTGCCAGTAGCCTGGGACTAGCGGGAGTCGGAACCAATGAGCAGTTCTTC,CASSLGLAGVGTNEQFF
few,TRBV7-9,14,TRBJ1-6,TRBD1,TGTGCCAGCAGCTCGGGACAGGGCGGATCACCCCTCCACTTT,CASSSGQGGSPLHF
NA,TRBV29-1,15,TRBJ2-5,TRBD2,TGCAGCGTTGACCGAGGGACTAGTAATGGGGAGACCCAGTACTTC,CSVDRGTSNGETQYF
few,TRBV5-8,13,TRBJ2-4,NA,TGTGCCAGCAGCCTGATAGTGGGAAACATTCAGTACTTC,CASSLIVGNIQYF
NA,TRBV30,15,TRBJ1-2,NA,TGTGCCTGGAGTATGGGTGGTGGGACGGGCTATGGCTACACCTTC,CAWSMGGGTGYGYTF
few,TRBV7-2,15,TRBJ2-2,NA,TGTGCCAGCAGCCCCCCTCTTCACGTAGCCGGGGAGCTGTTTTTT,CASSPPLHVAGELFF
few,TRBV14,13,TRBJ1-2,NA,TGTGCCAGCAGCCAAACTCAGAGAGTTGGCTACACCTTC,CASSQTQRVGYTF
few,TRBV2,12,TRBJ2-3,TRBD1,TGTGCCAGCAGTACCCGGACAGGGACGCAGTATTTT,CASSTRTGTQYF
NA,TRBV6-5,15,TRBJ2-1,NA,TGTGCCAGCAGTTTCGGGACCCCGAGGAACAATGAGCAGTTCTTC,CASSFGTPRNNEQFF
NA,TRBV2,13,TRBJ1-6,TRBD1,TGTGCCAGCAGGGACAGGAGCAGTTCACCCCTCCACTTT,CASRDRSSSPLHF
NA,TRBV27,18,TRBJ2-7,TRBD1,TGTGCCAGCAGTTTATCGTATGTAGGGGGACAGGGTTCTTACGAGCAGTACTTC,CASSLSYVGGQGSYEQYF
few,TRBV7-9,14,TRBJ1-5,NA,TGTGCCAGCAGCGGGTCGACAGGTTCTCAGCCCCAGCATTTT,CASSGSTGSQPQHF
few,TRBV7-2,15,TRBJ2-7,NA,TGTGCCAGCAGCTTTTCCGCTACTTACTCCTACGAGCAGTACTTC,CASSFSATYSYEQYF
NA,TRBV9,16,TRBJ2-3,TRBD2,TGTGCCAGCAGCCCTACTAGCGGGGCACTCACAGATACGCAGTATTTT,CASSPTSGALTDTQYF
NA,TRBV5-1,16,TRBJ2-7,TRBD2,TGCGCCAGCAGCCACGGACTAGCGGGAGTTACCTACGAGCAGTACTTC,CASSHGLAGVTYEQYF
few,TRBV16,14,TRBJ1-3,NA,TGTGCCAGCTTCCGAGGGTTCTCTGGAAACACCATATATTTT,CASFRGFSGNTIYF
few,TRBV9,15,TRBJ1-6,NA,TGTGCCAACTTCCCTTATGGGACCTATAATTCACCCCTCCACTTT,CANFPYGTYNSPLHF
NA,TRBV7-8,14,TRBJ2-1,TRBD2,TGTGCCAGCAGCCCAGCGGGGGGGCGCAATGAGCAGTTCTTC,CASSPAGGRNEQFF
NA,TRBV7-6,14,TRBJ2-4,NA,TGTGCCAGCAGCTTTGGGCAGGGGACTAACATTCAGTACTTC,CASSFGQGTNIQYF
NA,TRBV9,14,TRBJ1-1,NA,TGTGCCAGCAGCGTAGAAGGAGACCGCCTTGAAGCTTTCTTT,CASSVEGDRLEAFF
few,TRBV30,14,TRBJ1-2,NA,TGTGCCTGGAGTTCAGGGAACTATAACTATGGCTACACCTTC,CAWSSGNYNYGYTF